This T cell receptor beta chain stems from a study of T cells after yellow fever vaccination. The CDR3 totals 12 residues. Trimming took off 5 bases at V and 3 bases at J, with 8 bases between the two ends. The germline gives CDR1 MNHEY, CDR2 SMNVEV (reference sequence). This clonotype is medium-sized in the sample. TCRdb re-derived calls from the 5' RACE reads in MiXCR, one entry per CDR3 protein. The sample includes under 20,000 distinct CDR3 sequences, about 4% seen only once; the top ten take about 0.4%. Study-level results: Only a small proportion of the clonotypes turned up in both the CD4 and the CD8 compartments, likely arising from convergent recombination.

The sample was PBMCs, either bulk or a sorted T-cell subset (CD4+, CD8+, memory, or dextramer-sorted; not recorded which), taken 15 days after the yellow fever booster vaccination. J is TRBJ2-7 and V is TRBV27; D uncertain. The sequence was collected from a man aged 30 to 45 who received the YFV17D yellow fever vaccine. In nucleotides, the CDR3 is TGTGCCAGCAGTCCCGGTAGCTACGAGCAGTACTTC. Its translation: CASSPGSYEQYF.